Each of the 27 T cell receptor beta chains below was sequenced from the same sample in a study of cytomegalovirus exposure and HLA in healthy donors. This PCR relied on a set of 60 Vbeta primers and 13 Jbeta primers. Only in-frame clones appear in the TCRdb table, and some are missing; sequencing was by immunoSEQ multiplex PCR. The data contain 100,000 to 150,000 clones, 70% to 90% of them singletons. Source material: PBMCs. Every receptor here comes from a middle-aged woman in good health and CMV-seropositive.

The chain carries TRBV7-6 and TRBJ2-1; TRBD1 is a possible D gene (6 bases). This CDR3 has 17 amino acids. From germline, CDR1 is SGHVS and CDR2 FNYEAQ. Trimming left V 2 bases short and J 8 bases short, with 22 bases between. CDR3 bases: TGTGCCAGCAGCTTACTAGGGGGAGCCTACCCCCCTGATGAGCAGTTCTTC. Translation gives CASSLLGGAYPPDEQFF.

The chain is built from TRBV7-2 and TRBJ2-7; 7 bases align to TRBD1. After removal of 6 bases from V and 3 bases from J, the junction contained 8 bases not matched to a gene. Germline CDR1 is SGHTA and CDR2 is FQGNSA. The CDR3 totals 14 residues. The chain's CDR3 is CASSRPGQIYEQYF. The DNA of the CDR3 is TGTGCCAGCAGTCGGCCGGGACAGATCTACGAGCAGTACTTC.

The CDR3 here is CASSVGTGISSYEQYF. CDR3 nucleotides: TGTGCCAGCAGCGTAGGGACAGGGATTAGCTCCTACGAGCAGTACTTC. The V gene is TRBV9, the J gene TRBJ2-5, with 8 bases aligning to TRBD1. The J call may not be correct, given that the DNA end is closer to TRBJ2-7. The CDR3 covers 16 residues. Per germline, CDR1 SGDLS and CDR2 YYNGEE.

The rearrangement joins TRBV6-4 to TRBJ1-4; D ambiguous. CDR1 and CDR2 (germline): MRHNA, SNTAGT. The CDR3 covers 14 residues. V was shortened by 2 bases and J by 2 bases, with 6 bases between the two germline ends. The CDR3 nucleotides are TGTGCCAGCAGTGACCAGGTCACTAATGAAAAACTGTTTTTT. It encodes CASSDQVTNEKLFF.

This sequence joins TRBV5-1 and TRBJ2-2; possible D gene TRBD1, 6 bases. CDR1 SGHRS and CDR2 YFSETQ come from the germline V gene. The ends were cut back, 7 bases at V and 8 bases at J, with 18 bases in the middle. The CDR3 length is 14 residues. Here the CDR3 DNA reads TGCGCCAGCGACCCTAGTGGGGGCGCGGGGGAGCTGTTTTTT. This sequence encodes CASDPSGGAGELFF.

The chain recombines TRBV19 with TRBJ2-5; TRBD1 agrees at 7 bases. The CDR3 covers 14 residues. In germline, CDR1 is LNHDA, CDR2 SQIVND (reference sequence). The ends lost 7 bases at V and 3 bases at J; junction bases unmatched: 8. CDR3 in amino acids: CASKPPTGEETQYF. The CDR3 region has the DNA TGTGCCAGTAAACCGCCAACAGGGGAAGAGACCCAGTACTTC.

Details on this clone: This likely came from a read error, as a far larger clone is one base away. The chain uses TRBV5-6 and TRBJ2-7, with 8 positions matching TRBD1. Unmatched junction bases numbered 12, after V lost 4 bases and J lost 12 bases. The CDR3 loop spans 13 amino acids. Germline lookup yields CDR1 SGHDT and CDR2 YYEEEE. CDR3: CASSHRTGREPYF. DNA for the CDR3: TGTGCCAGCAGCCACCGGACAGGGCGGGAACCGTACTTC.

V gene TRBV6-5 combines with J gene TRBJ1-6; TRBD1 is a possible D gene (6 bases). The CDR3 loop spans 15 amino acids. CDR1 and CDR2 (germline): MNHEY, SVGAGI. Between the trimmed V and J ends, which lost 2 bases and 7 bases, there was a span of 12 bases. CDR3 nucleotides: TGTGCCAGCAGTTACACCGGACAGAAAAATTCACCCCTCCACTTT. Translating gives CASSYTGQKNSPLHF.

The chain combines TRBV2 with TRBJ1-5; perhaps TRBD1 as D (6 bases). This CDR3 is built from 16 residues. Trimming stripped 6 bases from V and 0 bases from J, with 15 bases between. Germline lookup yields CDR1 SNHLY and CDR2 FYNNEI. DNA for the CDR3: TGTGCCAGCAGAGCACGGACAGTGCATAGCAATCAGCCCCAGCATTTT. It encodes CASRARTVHSNQPQHF.

The chain employs TRBV6-4 and TRBJ2-3, with 8 bases fitting TRBD2. The V gene end was trimmed by 0 bases and the J gene end by 4 bases; junction bases not matched to a gene: 15. This CDR3 is 19 amino acids long. Germline assignment: CDR1 MRHNA and CDR2 SNTAGT. The CDR3 sequence is CASSDSHGGSGSLPDTQYF. The CDR3 DNA reads as TGTGCCAGCAGTGACTCCCACGGTGGGAGCGGGAGTCTCCCAGATACGCAGTATTTT.

This rearrangement joins TRBV19 to TRBJ2-1, with 8 positions matching TRBD2. The CDR3 has 13 residues. After removal of 5 bases from V and 6 bases from J, the junction contained 3 bases not matched to a gene. Germline V lookup: CDR1 LNHDA, CDR2 SQIVND (reference sequence). CDR3 bases: TGTGCCAGTAGTCGGACTAGCACCAATGAGCAGTTCTTC. As protein: CASSRTSTNEQFF.

V gene TRBV7-6 combines with J gene TRBJ1-1; TRBD1 is a possible D gene (6 bases). V gave up 5 bases and J gave up 3 bases, with 13 bases separating them. The V gene's germline CDR1 is SGHVS and CDR2 FNYEAQ. This CDR3 is 14 amino acids long. CDR3 sequence: CASSPGGLYTEAFF. The CDR3 DNA reads TGTGCCAGCAGCCCCGGGGGGCTATACACTGAAGCTTTCTTT.

The V gene is TRBV5-8, the J gene TRBJ2-5, with TRBD1 matching 7 bases. The germline V gene encodes CDR1 SGHTS and CDR2 YDEGEE. The CDR3 runs 16 residues. Germline trimming cut 6 bases from V and 5 bases from J; bases unmatched to any gene: 16. For the CDR3, the DNA is TGTGCCAGCAAGCCGGCAGGGGGTCCGGTGGGGGAGACCCAGTACTTC. As protein: CASKPAGGPVGETQYF.

The chain combines TRBV5-5 with TRBJ1-1; D not certain. Trimming removed 0 bases from V and 0 bases from J, with 6 bases in between. Germline V gives CDR1 SGHKS, CDR2 YYEKEE (reference sequence). This CDR3 has 14 amino acids. This chain's CDR3 is CASSLEQMNTEAFF. In nucleotides, the CDR3 is TGTGCCAGCAGCTTGGAACAGATGAACACTGAAGCTTTCTTT.

This chain connects TRBV25-1 to TRBJ2-1, with D perhaps TRBD2 (5 bases). Trimming cost V 4 bases and J 14 bases, with 24 bases left between them. CDR1 is MGHDK, CDR2 SYGVNS, per germline. The CDR3 sequence is 15 residues long. The CDR3 nucleotides are TGTGCCAGCAGTGGAGACCGACGGGGAAGGGAAAATGAGTTCTTC. It translates to CASSGDRRGRENEFF.

The V gene is TRBV10-3, the J gene TRBJ2-2; D is ambiguous. This CDR3 comprises 13 residues. In germline, CDR1 is ENHRY, CDR2 SYGVKD. V shed 5 bases and J shed 2 bases, with 6 bases lying between them. The CDR3 sequence is CAISILNTGELFF. CDR3 nucleotide sequence: TGTGCCATCAGTATATTAAACACCGGGGAGCTGTTTTTT.

This chain joins TRBV5-1 and TRBJ1-1; a weak D match, TRBD1 (6 bases). The CDR3 has 13 residues. Trimming stripped 1 base from V and 7 bases from J, with 11 bases between. Germline V gene data show CDR1 as SGHRS and CDR2 as YFSETQ. The CDR3 region is CASSLTRGREAFF. CDR3 in DNA: TGCGCCAGCAGCTTGACCAGGGGCCGTGAAGCTTTCTTT.

This clone was detected once. The chain is built from TRBV5-1 and TRBJ2-5, with 10 positions matching TRBD2. The V segment lost 0 bases and the J segment 4 bases; nucleotides outside the gene matches: 12. Germline V gives CDR1 SGHRS, CDR2 YFSETQ. This CDR3 comprises 18 residues. CDR3 DNA: TGCGCCAGCAGCTTGGTGGCTAGCGGGAGACTACCAGGAGAGACCCAGTACTTC. Encoded protein: CASSLVASGRLPGETQYF. Supplemented by reference TRBV5-1 and TRBJ2-5, the full variable domain reads KAGVTQTPRYLIKTRGQQVTLSCSPISGHRSVSWYQQTPGQGLQFLFEYFSETQRNKGNFPGRFSGRQFSNSRSEMNVSTLELGDSALYLCASSLVASGRLPGETQYFGPGTRLLVL.

This clone was seen only a few times. The V gene is TRBV2, the J gene TRBJ1-1, with D uncertain. The CDR3 extends over 14 amino acids. The germline V gene encodes CDR1 SNHLY and CDR2 FYNNEI. V was clipped by 4 bases and J by 1 base, with 10 bases between them. CDR3 sequence (DNA): TGTGCCAGCAGTGGGCAGGTTCAGAACACTGAAGCTTTCTTT. Amino acid sequence: CASSGQVQNTEAFF. Together with reference TRBV2 and TRBJ1-1, the CDR3 gives the full variable domain: EPEVTQTPSHQVTQMGQEVILRCVPISNHLYFYWYRQILGQKVEFLVSFYNNEISEKSEIFDDQFSVERPDGSNFTLKIRSTKLEDSAMYFCASSGQVQNTEAFFGQGTRLTVV.

To note about this clone: Other DNA sequences in this specimen translate into the identical CDR3. The chain links TRBV6-5 to TRBJ1-1; D possibly corresponds to TRBD1 (5 bases). The CDR3 sequence is 11 residues long. Germline CDR1 reads MNHEY; CDR2 reads SVGAGI. Trimming cost V 6 bases and J 9 bases, with 11 bases left between them. Written as DNA, the CDR3 is TGTGCCAGCAGAGGAGGGACTAAAGCTTTCTTT. It yields the protein CASRGGTKAFF.

This chain connects TRBV18 to TRBJ2-1; 9 nucleotides align to TRBD1. The germline V gene encodes CDR1 KGHSH and CDR2 LQKENI. With 1 base clipped from V and 5 bases from J, the junction kept 6 bases outside the gene matches. The CDR3 length is 16 residues. The CDR3 nucleotides are TGTGCCAGCTCACCACGGGACAGGGTTATCGACAATGAGCAGTTCTTC. This translates into CASSPRDRVIDNEQFF.

The chain carries TRBV29-1 and TRBJ1-4; TRBD1 might be the D (5 bases). With 6 bases removed from V and 2 bases from J, the gap between germline ends came to 10 bases. This CDR3 has 13 residues. Germline V gives CDR1 SQVTM, CDR2 ANQGSEA. The CDR3 loop reads CSVAPGTNEKLFF. The CDR3, as DNA: TGCAGCGTAGCACCAGGGACTAATGAAAAACTGTTTTTT.

This clone was counted only a few times. At one boundary the junction diverges from the germline segment, which might be a read error. The rearrangement links TRBV7-7 to TRBJ2-5; D possibly corresponds to TRBD2 (6 bases). The CDR3 sequence is 15 residues long. The germline V gene encodes CDR1 SSHAT and CDR2 FNYEAQ (reference sequence). The CDR3: CASSLGRGGQETQYF. The DNA for the CDR3 is TGTGCTAGCAGCTTAGGTAGGGGAGGCCAAGAGACCCAGTACTTC.

As concerns this clone: Other nucleotide sequences from this sample produce the same CDR3. The V gene is TRBV7-2, the J gene TRBJ2-7, with a weak D call TRBD2 (6 bases). Trimming cost V 8 bases and J 1 base, with 12 bases left between them. CDR1 SGHTA and CDR2 FQGNSA come from the germline V gene. The CDR3 has 13 residues. The CDR3 nucleotides read TGTGCCAGCGAAGGAGGGATTTCCTACGAGCAGTACTTC. This gives the protein CASEGGISYEQYF.

Only one count was recorded for this clone. The genes are TRBV5-6 and TRBJ1-2; D perhaps matches TRBD1 (5 bases). This CDR3 is 13 amino acids long. Germline CDR1 and CDR2: SGHDT and YYEEEE. V was trimmed by 7 bases and J by 4 bases, leaving 14 bases between them. The CDR3, as DNA: TGTGCCAGCGGTTCGGGGGTCTCCTATGGCTACACCTTC. Residues: CASGSGVSYGYTF.

The chain carries TRBV7-6 and TRBJ1-5; D remains unclear. Germline values: CDR1 SGHVS, CDR2 FNYEAQ. The V gene lost 1 base and the J gene lost 3 bases, with 13 bases spanning the gap. The CDR3 extends over 16 amino acids. CDR3 loop: CASSLEGGELNQPQHF. Here the CDR3 DNA reads TGTGCCAGCAGCTTAGAAGGAGGAGAACTCAATCAGCCCCAGCATTTT.

The chain recombines TRBV9 with TRBJ2-7, with 10 bases aligning to TRBD2. This CDR3 contains 14 residues. With V trimmed by 4 bases and J by 4 bases, 5 bases remained unmatched. The germline gives CDR1 SGDLS, CDR2 YYNGEE. CDR3 sequence (DNA): TGTGCCAGCAGCACCGGACTAGCGGATTACGAGCAGTACTTC. As protein: CASSTGLADYEQYF.